These T cell receptor beta chains were read from a single sample in a study of T cell responses to AZD1222 COVID-19 vaccine. TCRdb keeps only in-frame clones here, not all; method: immunoSEQ multiplex PCR. Among 90,000 to 150,000 clones listed, about 86% were seen once. The sequences come from peripheral blood, collected 28 days after the second AZD1222 dose. These receptors were taken from an adult who received the AZD1222 COVID-19 vaccine. Both conserved end residues are part of each CDR3. Each record gives: CDR3 protein, CDR3 DNA, clone size, J gene, V gene, D gene. A D gene is named only where the DNA matches it firmly. Clone size is given for some rows only: seen once, a few or many times, or a class if the clone is expanded.

CASSLSSTGTEAFF TGTGCCAGCAGCTTATCGAGTACAGGCACTGAAGCTTTCTTT - TRBJ1-1 TRBV7-3 -
CASSQYQGATEAFF TGTGCCAGTAGTCAATATCAGGGGGCCACTGAAGCTTTCTTT - TRBJ1-1 TRBV19 TRBD1
CASSQASFIYSGYTF TGTGCCAGCAGTCAGGCCAGCTTTATCTACTCTGGCTACACCTTC - TRBJ1-2 TRBV6-5 -
CASSLTGAEGSYEQYF TGTGCCAGCAGTCTCACAGGGGCGGAAGGGTCCTACGAGCAGTACTTC - TRBJ2-7 TRBV21-1 -
CASSIGRGVLGETQYF TGTGCCAGTAGTATAGGTCGGGGGGTCCTGGGAGAGACCCAGTACTTC - TRBJ2-5 TRBV19 TRBD2
CASSYFSGSEKTQYF TGTGCCAGCAGTTACTTTAGCGGGAGTGAGAAGACCCAGTACTTC - TRBJ2-5 TRBV6-2/TRBV6-3 TRBD2
CAWNQGSGYTF TGTGCCTGGAATCAGGGTTCTGGCTACACCTTC - TRBJ1-2 TRBV30 -
CASSTGGEDEKLFF TGTGCCAGCAGCACAGGGGGCGAGGATGAAAAACTGTTTTTT - TRBJ1-4 TRBV11-3 TRBD1
CASSEEQHNEQFF TGTGCCAGCAGTGAAGAACAGCACAATGAGCAGTTCTTC once TRBJ2-1 TRBV6-1 -
CSSLFENQGIYEQYF TGCAGCTCCTTGTTCGAAAACCAAGGTATATACGAGCAGTACTTC - TRBJ2-7 TRBV29-1 -
CSAEPQGNYGYTF TGCAGCGCCGAACCCCAGGGGAACTATGGCTACACCTTC - TRBJ1-2 TRBV29-1 -
CASSGLAGVNEQFF TGTGCCAGTAGCGGACTAGCGGGAGTAAATGAGCAGTTCTTC - TRBJ2-1 TRBV19 TRBD2
CASSSGEPYEQYF TGTGCCAGCAGTTCAGGGGAGCCCTACGAGCAGTACTTC - TRBJ2-7 TRBV2 -
CASSSTTGRNQPQHF TGTGCCAGCAGTTCCACTACAGGGCGCAATCAGCCCCAGCATTTT - TRBJ1-5 TRBV6-5 -
CASSTTSGGPLDEQYF TGTGCCAGCAGCACAACTAGCGGAGGTCCCCTTGACGAGCAGTACTTC - TRBJ2-7 TRBV13 TRBD2
CASSQTRATGSRPGELFF TGCGCCAGCAGCCAGACGAGAGCTACAGGGTCCCGACCCGGGGAGCTGTTTTTT - TRBJ2-2 TRBV4-1 -
CASSQDYKPTQGYGYTF TGCGCCAGCAGCCAAGATTACAAACCAACTCAGGGCTATGGCTACACCTTC - TRBJ1-2 TRBV4-3 -
CASSPDRRGEQYF TGTGCCAGCAGCCCCGACCGCCGGGGGGAGCAGTACTTC few TRBJ2-7 TRBV7-2 -
CASSVGPGNTEAFF TGTGCCAGCAGCGTAGGCCCCGGGAACACTGAAGCTTTCTTT once TRBJ1-1 TRBV9 -
CASSSRDTRHIQYF TGTGCCAGCAGTTCCCGGGACACGAGGCACATTCAGTACTTC - TRBJ2-4 TRBV7-8 -
CASSLLRQGALNEQFF TGTGCCAGCAGCTTGTTAAGACAGGGGGCACTGAATGAGCAGTTCTTC medium-sized TRBJ2-1 TRBV5-8 TRBD1
CASSFTPGTDNEQFF TGTGCCAGCAGTTTTACTCCCGGGACAGACAATGAGCAGTTCTTC - TRBJ2-1 TRBV6-5 TRBD1
CASSIRQGYQPQHF TGTGCCAGTAGTATAAGACAGGGATATCAGCCCCAGCATTTT - TRBJ1-5 TRBV19 TRBD1
CASTKQGANTEAFF TGTGCTAGTACTAAACAGGGGGCGAACACTGAAGCTTTCTTT once TRBJ1-1 TRBV12-5 TRBD1
CASSLLDSLYNSPLHF TGTGCCAGCAGTTTATTAGACAGCCTCTATAATTCACCCCTCCACTTT - TRBJ1-6 TRBV27 -
CASSMGIWDTEAFF TGTGCCAGCAGTATGGGCATTTGGGACACTGAAGCTTTCTTT - TRBJ1-1 TRBV25-1 -
CASSQDPYNEQFF TGTGCCAGCTCACAAGACCCTTACAATGAGCAGTTCTTC - TRBJ2-1 TRBV18 -
CASSLNGPNTEAFF TGTGCCAGCAGCTTAAACGGGCCGAACACTGAAGCTTTCTTT - TRBJ1-1 TRBV7-9 -
CASSLERSWAHF TGTGCCAGCAGCTTAGAAAGATCCTGGGCTCATTTT once TRBJ1-3 TRBV11-2 -
CASSYPAGGGYEQFF TGTGCCAGCAGTTACCCCGCGGGGGGAGGCTATGAGCAGTTCTTC - TRBJ2-1 TRBV6-2/TRBV6-3 TRBD2
CASSFLYAPGTGIRAEAFF TGTGCCAGCAGTTTCCTCTATGCCCCCGGGACAGGGATTAGGGCTGAAGCTTTCTTT - TRBJ1-1 TRBV28 TRBD1
CASSPGLLYEQYF TGTGCCAGCAGCCCAGGACTTCTCTACGAGCAGTACTTC - TRBJ2-7 TRBV7-2 -
CASSVDTSSGNTIYF TGTGCCAGCAGCGTTGACACGAGCTCTGGAAACACCATATATTTT - TRBJ1-3 TRBV2 -
CASSLEGTLGVPQFF TGTGCCAGCAGCTTAGAGGGGACATTGGGAGTACCGCAGTTCTTC - TRBJ2-1 TRBV7-8 -
CASSLEGGAYGYTF TGTGCCAGCAGCTTGGAAGGGGGCGCCTATGGCTACACCTTC - TRBJ1-2 TRBV5-8 TRBD1
CASRPGYSGNTIYF TGTGCCAGTAGACCAGGATACTCTGGAAACACCATATATTTT - TRBJ1-3 TRBV19 -
CASSATRDLQYF TGTGCCAGCAGCGCAACCCGGGACTTACAGTACTTC - TRBJ2-5 TRBV2 -
CASSAGVPDTQYF TGTGCCAGCAGCGCGGGAGTCCCAGATACGCAGTATTTT once TRBJ2-3 TRBV9 -
CSVAGLNTEAFF TGCAGCGTGGCGGGGCTGAACACTGAAGCTTTCTTT - TRBJ1-1 TRBV29-1 -
CASSSTGKYSNQPQHF TGTGCCAGCAGTTCGACAGGAAAGTATAGCAATCAGCCCCAGCATTTT - TRBJ1-5 TRBV6-2/TRBV6-3 -
CASSLALRTEAFF TGTGCCAGCAGCTTAGCCTTGCGGACTGAAGCTTTCTTT once TRBJ1-1 TRBV7-8 -
CASSFLLAGGIYNEQFF TGTGCCAGCAGTTTTCTACTAGCGGGGGGAATTTACAATGAGCAGTTCTTC once TRBJ2-1 TRBV27 TRBD2
CASSASGFRAFF TGTGCCAGTAGCGCCTCCGGTTTTCGGGCTTTCTTT - TRBJ1-1 TRBV19 -
CSAKGTGAFF TGCAGTGCGAAGGGGACTGGAGCTTTCTTT - TRBJ1-1 TRBV20-1 -
CASSFGTGETEAFF TGTGCCAGCAGTTTTGGGACAGGGGAAACTGAAGCTTTCTTT - TRBJ1-1 TRBV27 TRBD1
CASSSWTGANYGYTF TGTGCCAGCAGCTCCTGGACTGGAGCTAACTATGGCTACACCTTC few TRBJ1-2 TRBV5-4 -
CSVAPYNEQFF TGCAGCGTTGCACCCTACAATGAGCAGTTCTTC - TRBJ2-1 TRBV29-1 -
CASSQAPPTGLNTEAFF TGCGCCAGCAGCCAAGCCCCTCCGACAGGGCTGAACACTGAAGCTTTCTTT - TRBJ1-1 TRBV4-3 TRBD1
CASSEQGYTGELFF TGCGCCAGCAGTGAGCAGGGTTACACCGGGGAGCTGTTTTTT - TRBJ2-2 TRBV10-2 -
CASSTPAGGEEHTIYF TGTGCCAGCAGCACTCCTGCAGGGGGAGAAGAGCACACCATATATTTT - TRBJ1-3 TRBV9 TRBD1
CASSQDVGQGNQPQHF TGCGCCAGCAGCCAAGATGTGGGACAGGGCAATCAGCCCCAGCATTTT once TRBJ1-5 TRBV4-3 TRBD1
CASSPGLAVTDTQYF TGTGCCAGCTCACCAGGGCTAGCGGTAACAGATACGCAGTATTTT - TRBJ2-3 TRBV18 TRBD2
CASSSRGTRGTEAFF TGTGCCAGCAGCTCCCGCGGGACTAGAGGAACTGAAGCTTTCTTT - TRBJ1-1 TRBV3-1/TRBV3-2 -